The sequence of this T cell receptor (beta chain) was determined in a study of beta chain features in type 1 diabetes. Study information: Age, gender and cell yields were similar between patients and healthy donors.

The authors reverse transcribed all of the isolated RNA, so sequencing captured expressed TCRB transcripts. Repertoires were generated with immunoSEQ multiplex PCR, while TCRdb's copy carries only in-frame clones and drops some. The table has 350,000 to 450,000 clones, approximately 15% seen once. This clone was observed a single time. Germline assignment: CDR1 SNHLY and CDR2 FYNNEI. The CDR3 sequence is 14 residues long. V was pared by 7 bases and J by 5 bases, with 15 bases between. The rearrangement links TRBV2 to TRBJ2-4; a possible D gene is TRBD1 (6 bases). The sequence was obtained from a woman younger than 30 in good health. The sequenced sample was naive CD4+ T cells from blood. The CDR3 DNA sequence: TGTGCCAGCAAAAGGGGGAGAGGAGAAAACATTCAGTACTTC. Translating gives CASKRGRGENIQYF.